The clone carrying this TCR beta chain was seen only a few times. Its target is unknown. This entry comes from a study of early T cells in non-severe SARS-CoV-2 infection. On the study more broadly: Sequencing input comprised bulk RNA from unsorted whole blood; chain pairing was not available.

Unique molecular identifiers were attached to individual cDNA molecules. TCRdb reprocessed the 5' RACE reads via MiXCR and lists one record per CDR3 protein. Among tens of thousands of distinct CDR3 sequences listed, 9% to 15% were seen once. Notes on the study in general: Matching results from VDJdb favored anti-spike CD8 responses, leaving private and CD4 specificities undetected.

CDR3 size: 14 residues. Germline lookup yields CDR1 SGHDT and CDR2 YYEEEE. V dropped 2 bases and J dropped 5; count of bases not matched to a gene: 5. The specimen was whole blood. This sequence originates from an adult who was a healthcare worker with PCR-confirmed SARS-CoV-2 infection or an uninfected control (not recorded which). The chain joins TRBV5-6 to TRBJ2-5; 8 positions match TRBD1. The DNA of the CDR3 is TGTGCCAGCAGCTTTTGGGACAGGAGGGAGACCCAGTACTTC. Amino acid sequence: CASSFWDRRETQYF.